The 10 T cell receptor beta chains below were found in one sample sequenced in a study of cytomegalovirus exposure and HLA in healthy donors. PCR involved 60 Vbeta and 13 Jbeta primers. The method was immunoSEQ multiplex PCR; TCRdb's version includes in-frame clones alone and lacks a portion of them. This sample carries under 200,000 clones, around three quarters of them seen once, and the ten largest clones take less than 2%. The sequenced sample was PBMCs. The receptors were gathered from a woman aged 25 to 45 in good health and CMV-seronegative.

The J gene is TRBJ1-2, the V gene TRBV6-5, with 7 positions matching TRBD1. The CDR3 contains 14 residues. The J segment lost 3 bases and the V segment lost 0 bases, leaving 1 base of the junction unmatched. Germline loops: CDR1 MNHEY, CDR2 SVGAGI. CDR3 protein: CASSYSGTDYGYTF. The CDR3 region has the DNA TGTGCCAGCAGTTACTCCGGGACAGACTATGGCTACACCTTC.

The genes are TRBV11-1 and TRBJ1-1, with 10 bases lining up with TRBD1. This CDR3 spans 13 amino acids. Germline assignment: CDR1 SGHAT and CDR2 FQDESV (reference sequence). V lost 5 bases, J lost 11 bases, and 8 bases stayed unmatched. The DNA for the CDR3 is TGTGCCAGCAGCCGAAAGGGGACAGGGGCGGCTTTCTTT. Its translation is CASSRKGTGAAFF.

The chain is built from TRBV7-9 and TRBJ2-1, with TRBD2 identical over 12 bases. CDR1 is SEHNR, CDR2 FQNEAQ, per germline (reference sequence). The trim removed 5 bases at V and 6 bases at J, leaving 5 bases unmatched. This CDR3 region has 15 residues. Here the CDR3 DNA reads TGTGCCAGCAGCCCCCAACTAGCGGGAGGCAATGAGCAGTTCTTC. It is translated as CASSPQLAGGNEQFF.

The genes are TRBV5-1 and TRBJ2-7; maybe TRBD2 (6 bases). The CDR3 consists of 15 residues. Germline V gene lookup returns CDR1 SGHRS and CDR2 YFSETQ. V lost 1 base, J lost 0 bases, and 11 bases lay in between. The CDR3 DNA is TGCGCCAGCAGCTTGATCACTAGCTCCTCCTACGAGCAGTACTTC. Residues: CASSLITSSSYEQYF.

This sequence joins TRBV2 and TRBJ2-1; D remains ambiguous. CDR1 SNHLY and CDR2 FYNNEI come from the germline V gene. Between the trimmed V and J ends, which lost 4 bases and 6 bases, there was a span of 10 bases. The CDR3 contains 13 residues. The CDR3 loop reads CASSVRLFNEQFF. For the CDR3, the DNA is TGTGCCAGCAGTGTCAGGCTATTCAATGAGCAGTTCTTC.

In DNA, the CDR3 is TGTGCCAGCAGCCCCTGGACAGGGCTCAAGTCGGATGAGCAGTTCTTC. It encodes CASSPWTGLKSDEQFF. This chain uses TRBV9 with TRBJ2-1, with 8 bases that match TRBD1. Germline V lookup: CDR1 SGDLS, CDR2 YYNGEE. V gave up 4 bases and J gave up 8 bases; unmatched junction bases: 14. This CDR3 region has 16 residues. The full variable domain, with the rest looked up from reference TRBV9 and TRBJ2-1, is DSGVTQTPKHLITATGQRVTLRCSPRSGDLSVYWYQQSLDQGLQFLIQYYNGEERAKGNILERFSAQQFPDLHSELNLSSLELGDSALYFCASSPWTGLKSDEQFFGPGTRLTVL.

The chain is built from TRBV7-9 and TRBJ2-2, with D perhaps matching TRBD2 (6 bases). Germline V gene lookup returns CDR1 SEHNR and CDR2 FQNEAQ (reference sequence). V dropped 5 bases and J dropped 6 bases, with 16 bases sitting between them. The CDR3 loop spans 15 amino acids. The CDR3 DNA sequence: TGTGCCAGCAGCCCGAAAGGAGGGTCCTCCGGGGAGCTGTTTTTT. It codes for CASSPKGGSSGELFF.

The V gene is TRBV6-6, the J gene TRBJ2-1; 9 bases match TRBD2. The CDR3 runs to 15 residues. V lost 2 bases, J lost 3 bases, and 2 bases stayed unmatched. Germline V gene sequence: CDR1 MNHNY, CDR2 SVGAGI (reference sequence). CDR3 protein: CASSYRLADYNEQFF. As DNA, the CDR3 is TGTGCCAGCAGTTACCGACTAGCGGACTACAATGAGCAGTTCTTC.

V gene TRBV7-8 combines with J gene TRBJ1-6, with D perhaps TRBD1 (6 bases). V lost 2 bases and J lost 0, with 8 bases in between. There are 16 residues in the CDR3. Germline loops: CDR1 SGHVS, CDR2 FQNEAQ. CDR3 sequence: CASSLQGSSYNSPLHF. DNA for the CDR3: TGTGCCAGCAGCTTACAGGGGAGCTCCTATAATTCACCCCTCCACTTT.

V gene TRBV11-2 combines with J gene TRBJ1-3; maybe TRBD1 (6 bases). Germline loops: CDR1 SGHAT, CDR2 FQNNGV. The ends were cut back, 0 bases at V and 0 bases at J, with 18 bases in the middle. There are 19 residues in the CDR3. This CDR3 reads CASSLDSPIRGSSGNTIYF. CDR3 coding DNA: TGTGCCAGCAGCTTAGATTCCCCCATCAGGGGTAGCTCTGGAAACACCATATATTTT.